This T cell receptor beta chain derives from a study of cytotoxic CD8 clonotypes in ibrutinib-treated CLL. The CDR3 extends over 17 amino acids. Germline-derived CDR1 and CDR2 are LNHDA and SQIVND (reference sequence). Trimming took 7 bases from V and 5 from J; bases not matched to a gene: 16. Sequenced by immunoSEQ multiplex PCR; TCRdb stores in-frame clones only, minus some. Here the sample spans about 86,000 clones, around 83% being singletons. The chain carries TRBV19 and TRBJ2-1; 8 positions match TRBD2. Source: PBMCs, taken before ibrutinib treatment. This TCR came from a human donor with chronic lymphocytic leukemia. CDR3 region: CASMVSGGRMFDNEQFF. The DNA for the CDR3 is TGTGCCAGTATGGTTTCGGGCGGGAGGATGTTTGACAATGAGCAGTTCTTC.